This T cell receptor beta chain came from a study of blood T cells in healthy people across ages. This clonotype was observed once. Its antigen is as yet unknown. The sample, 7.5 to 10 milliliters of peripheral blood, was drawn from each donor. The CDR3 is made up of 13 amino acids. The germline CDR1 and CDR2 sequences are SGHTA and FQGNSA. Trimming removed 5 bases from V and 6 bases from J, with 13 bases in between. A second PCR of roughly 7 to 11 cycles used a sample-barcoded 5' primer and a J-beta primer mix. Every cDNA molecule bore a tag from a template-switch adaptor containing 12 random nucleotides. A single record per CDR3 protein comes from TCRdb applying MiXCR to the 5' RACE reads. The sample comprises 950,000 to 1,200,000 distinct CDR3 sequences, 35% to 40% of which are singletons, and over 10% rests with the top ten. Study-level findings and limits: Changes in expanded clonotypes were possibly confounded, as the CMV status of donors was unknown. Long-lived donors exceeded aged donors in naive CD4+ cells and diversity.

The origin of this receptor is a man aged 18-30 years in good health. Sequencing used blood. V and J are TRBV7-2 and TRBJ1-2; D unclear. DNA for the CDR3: TGTGCCAGCAGCCTTCCGGTAGAGGATGGCTACACCTTC. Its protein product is CASSLPVEDGYTF.